The 23 T cell receptor beta chains reported below all come from one sample, sequenced in a study of blood T cell repertoires in COVID-19. Only in-frame clones appear in the TCRdb table, and some are missing; sequencing was by immunoSEQ multiplex PCR. The sample consists of fewer than 250,000 clones, approximately 80% of them appearing once. Sequencing was carried out using peripheral blood. The source is a woman older than 75 with acute or convalescent COVID-19.

This chain connects TRBV7-8 to TRBJ2-7; D unclear. V was clipped by 5 bases and J by 4 bases, with 18 bases between them. This CDR3 comprises 15 residues. Germline CDR1 SGHVS, CDR2 FQNEAQ. The DNA for the CDR3 is TGTGCCAGCAGCCCCTCGGGTTCCGGCCAGTACGAGCAGTACTTC. As protein: CASSPSGSGQYEQYF.

V gene TRBV7-9 combines with J gene TRBJ1-2; D may be TRBD1 (6 bases). Germline CDR1 reads SEHNR; CDR2 reads FQNEAQ (reference sequence). The V gene lost 9 bases and the J gene lost 7 bases, with 18 bases spanning the gap. The CDR3 is 13 amino acids. The CDR3 DNA follows: TGTGCCAGTCCATCACTACAGGGCCCTGGCTACACCTTC. Translated: CASPSLQGPGYTF. The entire variable domain, with the rest obtained from reference TRBV7-9 and TRBJ1-2, is as follows: DTGVSQNPRHKITKRGQNVTFRCDPISEHNRLYWYRQTLGQGPEFLTYFQNEAQLEKSRLLSDRFSAERPKGSFSTLEIQRTEQGDSAMYLCASPSLQGPGYTFGSGTRLTVV.

This clone has just one count. The chain carries TRBV7-8 and TRBJ1-3; 7 positions agree with TRBD1. This CDR3 contains 14 residues. Germline CDR1 is SGHVS and CDR2 is FQNEAQ. V was clipped by 3 bases and J by 8 bases; unmatched bases: 7. The CDR3 DNA follows: TGTGCCAGCAGCTTTGGGACAGCGGGGGACACCATATATTTT. Amino acids: CASSFGTAGDTIYF.

This chain uses TRBV19 with TRBJ1-4; no clear D gene. The CDR3 spans 14 residues. From germline, CDR1 is LNHDA and CDR2 SQIVND (reference sequence). V was shortened by 6 bases and J by 0 bases, with 8 bases between the two germline ends. Here the CDR3 reads CASSLSATNEKLFF. CDR3 nucleotides: TGTGCCAGTAGCCTCAGTGCAACTAATGAAAAACTGTTTTTT.

This chain connects TRBV10-1 to TRBJ2-1; D is perhaps TRBD2 (6 bases). V was pared by 5 bases and J by 0 bases, with 11 bases between. CDR3 length: 15 amino acids. Germline V CDR1 and CDR2: WNHNN, SYGVQD (reference sequence). This chain's CDR3 is CASSPDSGSYNEQFF. DNA of the CDR3: TGCGCCAGCAGTCCCGATAGCGGCTCCTACAATGAGCAGTTCTTC.

This clone was detected many times. The chain has TRBV28 and TRBJ2-5; 10 bases line up with TRBD2. The germline V gene has CDR1 MDHEN and CDR2 SYDVKM. After removal of 9 bases from V and 3 bases from J, the junction contained 4 bases not matched to a gene. The length of the CDR3 is 13 residues. The CDR3 region is CASNLAGEETQYF. The CDR3 DNA is TGTGCCAGTAACCTAGCGGGAGAAGAGACCCAGTACTTC.

About this clone itself: A read error may produce the germline difference seen at one junction end. This chain joins TRBV28 and TRBJ2-7; possibly TRBD2 for D (6 bases). Germline V lookup: CDR1 MDHEN, CDR2 SYDVKM. The CDR3 covers 16 residues. CDR3 in amino acids: CASSIGLSRGTSKLRF. For the CDR3, the DNA is TGTGCCAGCAGTATTGGGCTTTCGCGGGGCACATCCAAGTTGCGTTTC.

J is TRBJ2-2 and V is TRBV3-1 (or the pseudogene TRBV3-2); D not certain. The V gene lost 2 bases and the J gene lost 4 bases, with 5 bases spanning the gap. Germline values: CDR1 LGHDT, CDR2 YNNKEL (reference sequence). The CDR3 length is 13 residues. CDR3 loop: CASSQRLTGELFF. The CDR3 bases are TGTGCCAGCAGCCAACGACTCACCGGGGAGCTGTTTTTT.

This sequence joins TRBV19 and TRBJ2-3; 8 bases are a match to TRBD1. The length of the CDR3 is 15 residues. V dropped 1 base and J dropped 5; count of bases not matched to a gene: 5. The germline CDR1 and CDR2 sequences are LNHDA and SQIVND (reference sequence). The CDR3 protein is CASSIGQGAGDTQYF. DNA of the CDR3: TGTGCCAGTAGTATAGGTCAGGGGGCTGGAGATACGCAGTATTTT. The whole variable domain, filled in from reference TRBV19 and TRBJ2-3, reads DGGITQSPKYLFRKEGQNVTLSCEQNLNHDAMYWYRQDPGQGLRLIYYSQIVNDFQKGDIAEGYSVSREKKESFPLTVTSAQKNPTAFYLCASSIGQGAGDTQYFGPGTRLTVL.

The J gene is TRBJ2-1, the V gene TRBV2; 7 nucleotides agree with TRBD2. Germline trimming cut 8 bases from V and 5 bases from J; bases unmatched to any gene: 3. The CDR3 sequence is 12 residues long. Looked up from germline, CDR1 is SNHLY and CDR2 is FYNNEI. Here the CDR3 reads CASAGLNNEQFF. The CDR3 coding sequence is TGTGCCAGCGCGGGACTAAACAATGAGCAGTTCTTC.

The gene calls are TRBV7-9 and TRBJ1-1; 8 nucleotides match TRBD1. This CDR3 is built from 15 residues. J was trimmed by 0 bases and V by 4 bases; bases with no gene match: 4. Per the germline V gene, CDR1 is SEHNR and CDR2 is FQNEAQ (reference sequence). The CDR3 region has the DNA TGTGCCAGCAGCTCGTCAGGGGGCCTGAACACTGAAGCTTTCTTT. This codes for CASSSSGGLNTEAFF.

CDR3: CASPSTVNSPLHF. The CDR3 DNA sequence: TGTGCCAGCCCCTCGACAGTTAATTCACCCCTCCACTTT. The J gene is TRBJ1-6, the V gene TRBV27; D may be TRBD1 (5 bases). The germline V gene has CDR1 MNHEY and CDR2 SMNVEV (reference sequence). V shed 8 bases and J shed 6 bases, with 11 bases lying between them. This CDR3 contains 13 residues.

This chain uses TRBV7-9 with TRBJ2-1; 11 bases are shared with TRBD2. V dropped 5 bases and J dropped 5; count of bases not matched to a gene: 14. Germline V gene lookup returns CDR1 SEHNR and CDR2 FQNEAQ (reference sequence). The CDR3 consists of 18 residues. CDR3 protein: CASSQTAWGLAENNEQFF. The CDR3 DNA sequence: TGTGCCAGCAGCCAAACTGCGTGGGGACTAGCGGAGAACAATGAGCAGTTCTTC.

The chain joins TRBV7-2 to TRBJ1-2, with 7 positions matching TRBD1. This CDR3 contains 14 residues. Germline loops: CDR1 SGHTA, CDR2 FQGNSA. With V trimmed by 1 base and J by 5 bases, 4 bases remained unmatched. The CDR3 DNA reads as TGTGCCAGCAGCTTAGAAGTCAGGGGGTATGGCTACACCTTC. Its protein product is CASSLEVRGYGYTF.

This clone has only one observation. The chain is built from TRBV27 and TRBJ1-6; D unresolved. Trimming pared 5 bases from V and 10 bases from J, leaving 12 bases between. Per the germline V gene, CDR1 is MNHEY and CDR2 is SMNVEV (reference sequence). The CDR3 consists of 13 residues. The CDR3 reads CASSAGVGSPLHF. CDR3 nucleotides: TGTGCCAGCAGTGCCGGAGTAGGATCACCCCTCCACTTT.

The rearrangement uses TRBV5-1 and TRBJ1-1, with D possibly matching TRBD1 (5 bases). CDR1 and CDR2 (germline): SGHRS, YFSETQ. The CDR3 length is 13 residues. Trimming removed 2 bases at V and 4 bases at J, with 9 bases between. The CDR3 DNA is TGCGCCAGCAGCTTCAGGGTAGGCACTGAAGCTTTCTTT. Encoded protein: CASSFRVGTEAFF.

The CDR3 DNA reads TGTGCTAGTGGTGCACAGGGGGCTGTCACTGAAGCTTTCTTT. This codes for CASGAQGAVTEAFF. This chain uses TRBV12-5 with TRBJ1-1; the match to TRBD1 covers 9 bases. Per the germline V gene, CDR1 is LGHNT and CDR2 is FRNRAP. The CDR3 spans 14 residues. J was trimmed by 4 bases and V by 5 bases; bases with no gene match: 5.

V and J are TRBV11-2 and TRBJ2-6; D possibly corresponds to TRBD1 (6 bases). The germline CDR1 and CDR2 sequences are SGHAT and FQNNGV. Trimming cost V 5 bases and J 1 base, with 15 bases left between them. The CDR3 length is 17 residues. CDR3 residues: CASSHNGDISGANVLTF. The DNA of the CDR3 is TGTGCCAGCAGCCATAACGGGGACATTTCTGGGGCCAACGTCCTGACTTTC.

The J gene is TRBJ2-1, the V gene TRBV10-1; no clear D. In germline, CDR1 is WNHNN, CDR2 SYGVQD (reference sequence). The CDR3 contains 12 residues. The germline V and J ends were trimmed by 6 bases and 6 bases, with 9 bases remaining between them. CDR3 in DNA: TGCGCCAGCAGCCCCTCTCGCAATGAGCAGTTCTTC. Translation gives CASSPSRNEQFF.

The chain is built from TRBV6-2 or TRBV6-3 and TRBJ2-1; D may be TRBD1 (6 bases). Germline CDR1 and CDR2: MNHEY and SVGEGT. This CDR3 comprises 12 residues. V was shortened by 4 bases and J by 9 bases, with 10 bases between the two germline ends. DNA for the CDR3: TGTGCCAGCAGTTCAGGGGTGGGTGAGCAGTTCTTC. It specifies CASSSGVGEQFF.

This chain joins TRBV11-2 and TRBJ2-7; unclear D gene. The CDR3 is 15 amino acids. Deletions cut 4 bases from V and 1 base from J, with 14 bases between. Germline V gene sequence: CDR1 SGHAT, CDR2 FQNNGV. CDR3 loop: CASSSGTGSSYEQYF. In nucleotides, the CDR3 is TGTGCCAGCAGCTCCGGAACGGGTTCTTCCTACGAGCAGTACTTC.

The chain couples TRBV19 to TRBJ1-1; D gene ambiguous. Trimming took 1 base from V and 6 from J, leaving 15 bases between them. This CDR3 contains 15 residues. The germline gives CDR1 LNHDA, CDR2 SQIVND (reference sequence). The CDR3 DNA reads as TGTGCCAGTAGTATAGGGCACTCAGGCGGGGCTGAAGCTTTCTTT. Its protein is CASSIGHSGGAEAFF.

This clone came up once. The rearrangement uses TRBV19 and TRBJ2-5, with 7 positions matching TRBD1. This CDR3 has 16 amino acids. The germline V gene encodes CDR1 LNHDA and CDR2 SQIVND (reference sequence). J was trimmed by 4 bases and V by 1 base; bases with no gene match: 9. The CDR3 loop reads CASSIGGQALGETQYF. In DNA, the CDR3 is TGTGCCAGTAGTATAGGCGGACAGGCCCTCGGAGAGACCCAGTACTTC.